One sample yielded the 25 T cell receptor beta chains listed below, sequenced in a study of cytomegalovirus exposure and HLA in healthy donors. The PCR ran on 60 Vbeta and 13 Jbeta primers. Repertoires were generated with immunoSEQ multiplex PCR, while TCRdb's copy carries only in-frame clones and drops some. This repertoire comprises 150,000 or so clones; its ten largest clones make up around 1.5%. Sequencing was carried out using PBMCs. The receptors come from a woman aged 45-59 years in good health and CMV-seronegative.

The chain is built from TRBV5-1 and TRBJ2-3, with 13 bases fitting TRBD2. The CDR3 totals 16 residues. Germline values: CDR1 SGHRS, CDR2 YFSETQ. The J segment lost 4 bases and the V segment lost 4 bases, leaving 6 bases of the junction unmatched. The CDR3 region is CASSVRTSGGADTQYF. Here the CDR3 DNA reads TGCGCCAGCAGCGTACGGACTAGCGGGGGCGCAGATACGCAGTATTTT.

The chain employs TRBV5-6 and TRBJ2-6; TRBD1 is a possible D gene (5 bases). The CDR3 has 16 residues. Trimming stripped 2 bases from V and 7 bases from J, with 16 bases between. Germline-derived CDR1 and CDR2 are SGHDT and YYEEEE. The CDR3 DNA sequence: TGTGCCAGCAGCTTAGAGCTGGGGCTTAATGCCAACGTCCTGACTTTC. Translation gives CASSLELGLNANVLTF.

J is TRBJ1-5 and V is TRBV19; tentative D call: TRBD1 (5 bases). The germline V gene has CDR1 LNHDA and CDR2 SQIVND (reference sequence). V was shortened by 4 bases and J by 7 bases, with 11 bases between the two germline ends. This CDR3 contains 13 residues. The CDR3 sequence is CASSTLQEQPQHF. In DNA, the CDR3 is TGTGCCAGTAGTACCCTACAGGAACAGCCCCAGCATTTT. Based on the CDR3 plus reference TRBV19 and TRBJ1-5, the full variable domain is DGGITQSPKYLFRKEGQNVTLSCEQNLNHDAMYWYRQDPGQGLRLIYYSQIVNDFQKGDIAEGYSVSREKKESFPLTVTSAQKNPTAFYLCASSTLQEQPQHFGDGTRLSIL.

The chain uses TRBV7-9 and TRBJ1-4, with D tentatively TRBD1 (6 bases). V lost 6 bases to trimming and J lost 4 bases, with 12 bases between them. Germline CDR1 SEHNR, CDR2 FQNEAQ (reference sequence). The CDR3 has 14 residues. CDR3 sequence (DNA): TGTGCCAGCAGAAACGGACAGTTTAATGAAAAACTGTTTTTT. The encoded protein is CASRNGQFNEKLFF.

This chain connects TRBV4-1 to TRBJ1-1; tentatively, D is TRBD1 (5 bases). V lost 0 bases and J 7 bases, leaving 12 bases between the germline ends. CDR1 is MGHRA and CDR2 is YSYEKL in the germline V gene. This CDR3 comprises 14 residues. The CDR3: CASSQEWGLLEAFF. CDR3 coding DNA: TGCGCCAGCAGCCAAGAATGGGGCCTCCTTGAAGCTTTCTTT.

This chain connects TRBV19 to TRBJ1-3; D remains ambiguous. Germline V gene lookup returns CDR1 LNHDA and CDR2 SQIVND (reference sequence). This CDR3 is 14 amino acids long. The V end lost 6 bases, the J end lost 0 bases, and 9 bases lay between the germline ends. CDR3 in amino acids: CASSLGYSGNTIYF. In nucleotides, the CDR3 is TGTGCCAGTAGCCTCGGGTACTCTGGAAACACCATATATTTT.

This chain joins TRBV6-5 and TRBJ1-1; TRBD1 is a possible D gene (5 bases). This CDR3 has 11 residues. Germline CDR1 is MNHEY and CDR2 is SVGAGI. The V and J ends lost 6 bases and 5 bases respectively, with 7 bases between them. CDR3: CASREGTEAFF. For the CDR3, the DNA is TGTGCCAGCAGGGAGGGGACTGAAGCTTTCTTT.

The genes are TRBV9 and TRBJ2-2; the match to TRBD2 covers 10 bases. J lost 5 bases, V lost 4 bases, and 5 bases had no gene match. Germline loops: CDR1 SGDLS, CDR2 YYNGEE. The CDR3 runs to 15 residues. The DNA for the CDR3 is TGTGCCAGCAGCCTTAGCGGGGGGAGTACCGGGGAGCTGTTTTTT. Translation gives CASSLSGGSTGELFF.

The CDR3 region has the DNA TGCGCCAGCAGCTTACTACCCCTCGACGAGCAGTACTTC. Translation: CASSLLPLDEQYF. This chain links TRBV5-1 with TRBJ2-7; D gene ambiguous. The V gene lost 2 bases and the J gene lost 5 bases, with 11 bases spanning the gap. Germline CDR1 and CDR2: SGHRS and YFSETQ. This CDR3 spans 13 amino acids.

The chain links TRBV6-5 to TRBJ2-5; D is perhaps TRBD1 (5 bases). CDR1 and CDR2 from the germline V gene are MNHEY and SVGAGI. This CDR3 spans 15 amino acids. V gave up 4 bases and J gave up 4 bases, with 16 bases separating them. CDR3 in amino acids: CASSWGQGLGETQYF. DNA for the CDR3: TGTGCCAGCAGTTGGGGTCAGGGATTGGGAGAGACCCAGTACTTC.

V and J are TRBV27 and TRBJ2-5; D possibly corresponds to TRBD2 (6 bases). Trimming took off 4 bases at V and 5 bases at J, with 11 bases between the two ends. The germline V gene encodes CDR1 MNHEY and CDR2 SMNVEV (reference sequence). The CDR3 covers 13 residues. DNA of the CDR3: TGTGCCAGCAGTTCCAAGGCGGGGGAGACCCAGTACTTC. It is translated as CASSSKAGETQYF.

Concerning this clone: The same CDR3 can be traced to other DNA sequences in this sample. J is TRBJ2-1 and V is TRBV5-6, with D unresolved. This CDR3 is 18 amino acids long. Trimming left V 1 base short and J 6 bases short, with 23 bases between. Germline-derived CDR1 and CDR2 are SGHDT and YYEEEE. CDR3 residues: CASSLRIIALSKVNEQFF. The CDR3 region has the DNA TGTGCCAGCAGCTTGAGGATTATAGCTTTATCAAAGGTCAATGAGCAGTTCTTC.

The CDR3 sequence is CASRDRDYGYTF. The DNA of the CDR3 is TGTGCCAGCAGGGACAGGGACTATGGCTACACCTTC. The gene calls are TRBV2 and TRBJ1-2, with 8 bases that match TRBD1. The germline gives CDR1 SNHLY, CDR2 FYNNEI. After removal of 6 bases from V and 3 bases from J, the junction contained 0 bases not matched to a gene. The length of the CDR3 is 12 residues.

V usage is TRBV4-3 and J usage is TRBJ2-7, with D possibly being TRBD1 (5 bases). Trimming stripped 1 base from V and 3 bases from J, with 13 bases between. This CDR3 spans 15 amino acids. Germline CDR1 and CDR2: LGHNA and YSLEER. The CDR3 DNA sequence: TGCGCCAGCAGCCAAGGCCCAGGGAATTACTACGAGCAGTACTTC. Translation gives CASSQGPGNYYEQYF.

The rearrangement uses TRBV18 and TRBJ2-1; 10 positions match TRBD1. Germline CDR1 reads KGHSH; CDR2 reads LQKENI. With V trimmed by 5 bases and J by 4 bases, 5 bases remained unmatched. The CDR3 consists of 15 residues. Here the CDR3 reads CASSTRDRGYNEQFF. CDR3 coding DNA: TGTGCCAGCTCAACCCGGGACAGGGGTTACAATGAGCAGTTCTTC.

V usage is TRBV4-2 and J usage is TRBJ2-7; 7 bases align to TRBD1. The CDR3 runs 17 residues. Looked up from germline, CDR1 is LGHNA and CDR2 is YNFKEQ. Trimming removed 3 bases from V and 2 bases from J; junction bases left unmatched: 13. The CDR3 is CASSQDPSDRPPYEQYF. The DNA for the CDR3 is TGTGCCAGCAGCCAGGATCCTTCGGACAGGCCTCCCTACGAGCAGTACTTC.

The gene calls are TRBV5-1 and TRBJ1-3; 7 bases match TRBD1. The V gene's germline CDR1 is SGHRS and CDR2 YFSETQ. Trimming removed 4 bases from V and 1 base from J; junction bases left unmatched: 5. This CDR3 comprises 15 residues. The CDR3 spells CASSPDRVSGNTIYF. Here the CDR3 DNA reads TGCGCCAGCAGCCCCGACAGGGTTTCTGGAAACACCATATATTTT. Combining the CDR3 with reference TRBV5-1 and TRBJ1-3 gives the whole variable domain KAGVTQTPRYLIKTRGQQVTLSCSPISGHRSVSWYQQTPGQGLQFLFEYFSETQRNKGNFPGRFSGRQFSNSRSEMNVSTLELGDSALYLCASSPDRVSGNTIYFGEGSWLTVV.

The genes are TRBV7-2 and TRBJ2-1; D is uncertain. Germline V lookup: CDR1 SGHTA, CDR2 FQGNSA. Trimming stripped 4 bases from V and 4 bases from J, with 5 bases between. The CDR3 spans 12 residues. CDR3 in DNA: TGTGCCAGCAGCTCCTTTTACAATGAGCAGTTCTTC. This gives the protein CASSSFYNEQFF.

This sequence joins TRBV7-3 and TRBJ2-7, with a weak D call TRBD2 (5 bases). The V gene's germline CDR1 is SGHTA and CDR2 FQGTGA. Trimming pared 5 bases from V and 4 bases from J, leaving 15 bases between. The CDR3 length is 14 residues. The CDR3 bases are TGTGCCAGCAGCCAAGCGGCTAAGGGTTACGAGCAGTACTTC. Translated: CASSQAAKGYEQYF. The full variable domain, with the rest looked up from reference TRBV7-3 and TRBJ2-7, is GAGVSQTPSNKVTEKGKYVELRCDPISGHTALYWYRQSLGQGPEFLIYFQGTGAADDSGLPNDRFFAVRPEGSVSTLKIQRTERGDSAVYLCASSQAAKGYEQYFGPGTRLTVT.

J is TRBJ1-1 and V is TRBV9, with D perhaps matching TRBD1 (6 bases). This CDR3 has 12 amino acids. The V end was cut by 3 bases, the J end by 6 bases, with 9 bases between. Per germline, CDR1 SGDLS and CDR2 YYNGEE. For the CDR3, the DNA is TGTGCCAGCAGCGCCGAGGGGGCTGAAGCTTTCTTT. This gives the protein CASSAEGAEAFF.

A remark on this clone: A read error may account for a junction end that differs from germline. The chain couples TRBV30 to TRBJ1-4; TRBD1 aligns across 7 bases. CDR1 and CDR2 from the germline V gene are GTSNPN and SVGIG (reference sequence). The CDR3 consists of 12 residues. CDR3 DNA sequence: TGTGCCTGGGGTGTAGGGGGCGGAAAACTGTTTTTT. This encodes CAWGVGGGKLFF.

The chain joins TRBV5-6 to TRBJ1-3, with D perhaps matching TRBD1 (6 bases). Trimming shortened V by 3 bases and J by 2 bases, and 15 bases separated the two germline ends. Germline V CDR1 and CDR2: SGHDT, YYEEEE. This CDR3 region has 16 residues. The CDR3 nucleotides are TGTGCCAGCAGCTCTGAGACAGGTTTAACTGGAAACACCATATATTTT. This encodes CASSSETGLTGNTIYF.

The chain has TRBV7-3 and TRBJ2-1, with D unresolved. Trimming shortened V by 5 bases and J by 0 bases, and 17 bases separated the two germline ends. This CDR3 comprises 17 residues. Germline assignment: CDR1 SGHTA and CDR2 FQGTGA. The CDR3 nucleotides are TGTGCCAGCAGCATCCACCCGTTACGGAGCTCCTACAATGAGCAGTTCTTC. It is translated as CASSIHPLRSSYNEQFF.

The chain combines TRBV19 with TRBJ2-7, with TRBD1 matching over 10 bases. Trimming cost V 8 bases and J 3 bases; bases outside gene matches: 4. In germline, CDR1 is LNHDA, CDR2 SQIVND (reference sequence). The CDR3 covers 13 residues. The CDR3 DNA reads as TGTGCCAGTGGACAGGGGGTCAACTACGAGCAGTACTTC. Amino acids: CASGQGVNYEQYF.

V usage is TRBV4-2 and J usage is TRBJ2-7; D not resolved. The V gene lost 3 bases and the J gene lost 2 bases, with 8 bases spanning the gap. The CDR3 contains 13 residues. Germline V gene lookup returns CDR1 LGHNA and CDR2 YNFKEQ. The CDR3 region has the DNA TGTGCCAGCAGCCAGGGCTTTACCTACGAGCAGTACTTC. Encoded protein: CASSQGFTYEQYF.